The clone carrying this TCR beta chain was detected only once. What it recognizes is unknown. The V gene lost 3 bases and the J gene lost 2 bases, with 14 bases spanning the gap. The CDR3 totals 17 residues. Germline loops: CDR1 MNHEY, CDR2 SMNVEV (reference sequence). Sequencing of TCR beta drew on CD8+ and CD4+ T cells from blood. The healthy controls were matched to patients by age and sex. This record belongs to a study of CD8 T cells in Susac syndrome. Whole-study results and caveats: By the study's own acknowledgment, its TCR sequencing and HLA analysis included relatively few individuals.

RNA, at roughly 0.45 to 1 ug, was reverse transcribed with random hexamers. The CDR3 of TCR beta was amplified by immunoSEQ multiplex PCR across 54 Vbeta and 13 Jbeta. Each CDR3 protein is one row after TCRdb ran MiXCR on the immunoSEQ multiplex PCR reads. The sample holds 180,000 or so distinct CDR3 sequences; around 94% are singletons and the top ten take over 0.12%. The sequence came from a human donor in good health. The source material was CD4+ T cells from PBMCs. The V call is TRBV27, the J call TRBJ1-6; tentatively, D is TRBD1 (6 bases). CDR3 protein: CASSFLQQGPYNSPLHF. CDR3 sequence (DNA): TGTGCCAGCAGTTTCCTCCAACAGGGACCCTATAATTCACCCCTCCACTTT.